This T cell receptor beta chain was identified during a study of shared clonotypes between healthy human individuals. Background on the study: Three CD4 naive, three CD4 memory, two CD8 naive and one CD8 memory plate were used per donor.

For this clone: The antigen remains unidentified.

Measured with immunoSEQ multiplex PCR; TCRdb has only the in-frame clones, and not every one. The sample yields some 200,000 clones, roughly 93% seen once. This CDR3 has 15 amino acids. V lost 6 bases and J lost 3; bases outside the gene matches: 9. Per the germline V gene, CDR1 is SGHRS and CDR2 is YFSETQ. Donors were healthy HIV-negative adults without recently reported acute infections or vaccinations. Whole-study results and caveats: Rarefaction indicated that sorted-subset sequencing remained incomplete although depth was large.

The specimen was naive CD4+ T cells sorted from blood. As for subset: CD45RA+ positively selected. This receptor was taken from a woman under 40 in good health. The chain recombines TRBV5-1 with TRBJ2-7; TRBD2 agrees at 10 bases. This chain's CDR3 is CASNSSSGRFYEQYF. CDR3 coding DNA: TGCGCCAGCAACTCCTCTAGCGGGAGATTCTACGAGCAGTACTTC.